The table lists the clone carrying this T cell receptor beta chain with a few counts. Antigen: not known. The ends were cut back, 7 bases at V and 2 bases at J, with 15 bases in the middle. The CDR3 spans 14 residues. The germline gives CDR1 SGHTA, CDR2 FQGNSA. The sample originates from a study of T cell repertoires in cytomegalovirus infection. Study context: CMV infection and matching HLA type were both indicated by public TCR beta signatures. Points from the study as a whole: There were HLA-C-restricted CMV-specific TCR beta clonotypes dominating the ex vivo response. Summed frequency of public TCR beta families distinguished CMV carriers with the relevant HLA.

TCRdb re-derived calls from the reads in MiXCR, one entry per CDR3 protein. The sample has about 450,000 distinct CDR3 sequences; approximately 30% are singletons. This receptor was identified in a human donor in good health (CMV status not recorded). Some clones in this sample may be carry-over from other donors' samples. Input material: PBMCs. The rearrangement joins TRBV7-2 to TRBJ2-7; D gene unclear. CDR3 DNA sequence: TGTGCCAGCATCGACCCGTTGCGACCCTACGAGCAGTACTTC. Translated: CASIDPLRPYEQYF.